Below are 16 T cell receptor beta chains sequenced from a single sample in a study of blood T cells in healthy people across ages. The second PCR ran about 6 to 12 cycles with a sample-barcoded 5' primer and J-beta primers. TCRdb reprocessed the 5' RACE reads via MiXCR and lists one record per CDR3 protein. The table shows over 1.5 million distinct CDR3 sequences, with around 50% occurring only once. Input material: blood. These receptors originate from a woman in her thirties or forties in good health.

V and J are TRBV12-3 or TRBV12-4 and TRBJ2-7, with 9 bases aligning to TRBD2. The J call may be incorrect, as the DNA end agrees better with TRBJ2-4. This CDR3 has 15 residues. The chain's CDR3 is CASRVAGGPGNIQYF. CDR3 in DNA: TGTGCCAGCAGAGTGGCGGGGGGGCCGGGAAACATTCAGTACTTC.

The rearrangement joins TRBV4-1 to TRBJ1-2; TRBD1 is a possible D gene (5 bases). From germline, CDR1 is MGHRA and CDR2 YSYEKL. The CDR3 totals 14 residues. V gave up 5 bases and J gave up 7 bases, with 17 bases separating them. In nucleotides, the CDR3 is TGCGCCAGCAGCGACGGATTGGGGGGAGGTGGCTACACCTTC. Protein product: CASSDGLGGGGYTF.

This clonotype was detected only once. The V and J genes are TRBV7-2 and TRBJ1-1, with D possibly matching TRBD1 (6 bases). Looked up from germline, CDR1 is SGHTA and CDR2 is FQGNSA. The length of the CDR3 is 14 residues. The V end lost 0 bases, the J end lost 6 bases, and 11 bases lay between the germline ends. Here the CDR3 DNA reads TGTGCCAGCAGCTTAGCACAGGGTCCTGCTGAAGCTTTCTTT. Amino acid sequence: CASSLAQGPAEAFF. Complete variable domain (other parts from reference TRBV7-2 and TRBJ1-1): GAGVSQSPSNKVTEKGKDVELRCDPISGHTALYWYRQSLGQGLEFLIYFQGNSAPDKSGLPSDRFSAERTGGSVSTLTIQRTQQEDSAVYLCASSLAQGPAEAFFGQGTRLTVV.

This clonotype was counted a few times. This chain joins TRBV29-1 and TRBJ2-5; possibly TRBD2 for D (6 bases). V was cut by 7 bases and J by 9 bases, with 12 bases left in between. CDR1 is SQVTM and CDR2 is ANQGSEA in the germline V gene. The CDR3 length is 10 residues. Here the CDR3 DNA reads TGCAGCGGGGGGGAGATGGCCCAGTACTTC. This sequence encodes CSGGEMAQYF.

This clonotype was picked up a small number of times. The chain links TRBV7-9 to TRBJ2-7; TRBD2 aligns across 7 bases. Germline CDR1 reads SEHNR; CDR2 reads FQNEAQ (reference sequence). CDR3 length: 14 amino acids. Trimming cost V 1 base and J 5 bases; bases outside gene matches: 5. CDR3 sequence reads: CASSLGGGFNEQYF. DNA for the CDR3: TGTGCCAGCAGCTTAGGCGGGGGATTTAACGAGCAGTACTTC.

The V gene is TRBV3-1, the J gene TRBJ1-1; 9 bases line up with TRBD1. Germline V gives CDR1 LGHDT, CDR2 YNNKEL (reference sequence). With 8 bases clipped from V and 6 bases from J, the junction kept 4 bases outside the gene matches. The CDR3 sequence is 12 residues long. The CDR3 spells CASGQGQPEAFF. DNA for the CDR3: TGTGCCAGCGGACAGGGGCAACCTGAAGCTTTCTTT.

This sequence joins TRBV6-1 and TRBJ2-5, with a tentative D call TRBD2 (6 bases). Trimming left V 6 bases short and J 0 bases short, with 23 bases between. The CDR3 runs to 18 residues. Germline V gene data show CDR1 as MNHNS and CDR2 as SASEGT. The DNA for the CDR3 is TGTGCCAGCAGCGACCCGCTAGACCAACTAGCAGACCAAGAGACCCAGTACTTC. It yields the protein CASSDPLDQLADQETQYF.

The V gene is TRBV29-1, the J gene TRBJ2-5; a possible D gene is TRBD1 (5 bases). Germline-derived CDR1 and CDR2 are SQVTM and ANQGSEA. V lost 4 bases, J lost 0 bases, and 6 bases lay in between. CDR3 length equals 12 residues. CDR3 DNA sequence: TGCAGCGTTGGACAGCACCAAGAGACCCAGTACTTC. As protein: CSVGQHQETQYF.

The gene calls are TRBV27 and TRBJ1-2, with D perhaps matching TRBD1 (5 bases). The V gene's germline CDR1 is MNHEY and CDR2 SMNVEV (reference sequence). The CDR3 covers 11 residues. V was trimmed by 8 bases and J by 12 bases, leaving 16 bases between them. CDR3 nucleotides: TGTGCCAGCTCTCGGACACTGTATGACACCTTC. It translates to CASSRTLYDTF.

The chain combines TRBV25-1 with TRBJ2-5; D perhaps matches TRBD1 (6 bases). Germline V gene sequence: CDR1 MGHDK, CDR2 SYGVNS. This CDR3 contains 13 residues. The V and J ends lost 6 bases and 5 bases respectively, with 13 bases between them. CDR3 in amino acids: CASSRWQGETQYF. CDR3 nucleotide sequence: TGTGCCAGCAGCCGGTGGCAGGGGGAGACCCAGTACTTC.

This clonotype was seen more than once but under ten times. The chain carries TRBV4-1 and TRBJ2-6; D not certain. Germline-derived CDR1 and CDR2 are MGHRA and YSYEKL. Deletions cut 2 bases from V and 2 bases from J, with 16 bases between. There are 18 residues in the CDR3. The CDR3 DNA follows: TGCGCCAGCAGCCAACAAGACCCATCCCCTCCTGGGGCCAACGTCCTGACTTTC. It is translated as CASSQQDPSPPGANVLTF.

The V call is TRBV29-1, the J call TRBJ2-1, with D perhaps given as TRBD1 or TRBD2 (6 bases each). The CDR3 loop spans 14 amino acids. V was trimmed by 6 bases and J by 0 bases, leaving 12 bases between them. CDR1 SQVTM and CDR2 ANQGSEA come from the germline V gene. CDR3 nucleotides: TGCAGCGTCGGGCGGGACAACTCCTACAATGAGCAGTTCTTC. This gives the protein CSVGRDNSYNEQFF.

This chain joins TRBV4-2 and TRBJ2-7; 11 positions agree with TRBD2. J lost 0 bases, V lost 1 base, and 11 bases had no gene match. The germline V gene has CDR1 LGHNA and CDR2 YNFKEQ. The CDR3 is 19 residues long. In nucleotides, the CDR3 is TGTGCCAGCAGCCAAGGCGGGCTAGCGGGGGGTTCGAGCTCCTACGAGCAGTACTTC. Protein: CASSQGGLAGGSSSYEQYF.

This clonotype was observed a handful of times. The chain employs TRBV4-2 and TRBJ1-2, with D possibly matching TRBD1 (5 bases). Germline loops: CDR1 LGHNA, CDR2 YNFKEQ. Trimming cost V 1 base and J 8 bases, with 11 bases left between them. The CDR3 has 13 residues. This CDR3 reads CASSQGLGEGYTF. In nucleotides, the CDR3 is TGTGCCAGCAGCCAAGGGTTAGGGGAAGGCTACACCTTC.

Only one count was recorded for this clonotype. A junction boundary mismatches the germline segment, possibly from a read error. The chain employs TRBV5-1 and TRBJ2-5; 10 positions match TRBD1. This CDR3 spans 17 amino acids. Per germline, CDR1 SGHRS and CDR2 YFSETQ. The DNA of the CDR3 is TGCGGCAGCAGCTCAAAACCCGGGACAGGGGCCCAAGAGACCCAGTACTTC. Amino acids: CGSSSKPGTGAQETQYF.

The chain uses TRBV11-2 and TRBJ2-3; 7 positions match TRBD1. The V gene end was trimmed by 0 bases and the J gene end by 5 bases; junction bases not matched to a gene: 5. This CDR3 region has 15 residues. Looked up from germline, CDR1 is SGHAT and CDR2 is FQNNGV. CDR3 residues: CASSLDGRGRDTQYF. The CDR3 DNA follows: TGTGCCAGCAGCTTAGATGGAAGGGGGCGAGATACGCAGTATTTT.